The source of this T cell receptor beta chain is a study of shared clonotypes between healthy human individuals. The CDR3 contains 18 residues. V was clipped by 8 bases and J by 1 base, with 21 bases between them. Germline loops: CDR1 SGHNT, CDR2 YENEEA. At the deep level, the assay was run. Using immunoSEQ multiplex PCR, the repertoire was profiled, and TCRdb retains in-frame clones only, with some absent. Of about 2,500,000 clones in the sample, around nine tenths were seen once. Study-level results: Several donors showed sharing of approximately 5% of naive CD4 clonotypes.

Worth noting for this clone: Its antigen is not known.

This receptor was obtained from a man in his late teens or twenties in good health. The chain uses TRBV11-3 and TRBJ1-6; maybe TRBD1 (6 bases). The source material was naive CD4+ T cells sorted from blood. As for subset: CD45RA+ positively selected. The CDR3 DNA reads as TGTGCCAGCCTCCCACGGGGGGCTAGGGATTCCTATAATTCACCCCTCCACTTT. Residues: CASLPRGARDSYNSPLHF. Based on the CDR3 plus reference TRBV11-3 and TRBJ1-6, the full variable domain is EAGVVQSPRYKIIEKKQPVAFWCNPISGHNTLYWYLQNLGQGPELLIRYENEEAVDDSQLPKDRFSAERLKGVDSTLKIQPAELGDSAVYLCASLPRGARDSYNSPLHFGNGTRLTVT.